This TCR beta chain was observed in a study of shared clonotypes between healthy human individuals. Overall study: Each donor's CD4 naive and CD4 memory cells filled three plates apiece, CD8 naive two, and CD8 memory one.

Study conclusions and caveats: Rarefaction revealed incomplete sorted-subset sequencing despite large depth.

Germline assignment: CDR1 SGHAT and CDR2 FQDESV (reference sequence). The V end was cut by 1 base, the J end by 6 bases, with 4 bases between. The CDR3 runs to 11 residues. Per the original data handling: Junction-only sequences without quality scores were provided by ImmunoSEQ, so filtering was different. Assay: immunoSEQ multiplex PCR; the TCRdb copy retains only in-frame clones and omits some. V, J and clone size were drawn from that table, and D and trimming were deduced from the DNA. The table includes approximately 1,000,000 clones, roughly 74% detected once. The count of this clone is one. Its antigen is still unknown. The study drew its donors from healthy HIV-negative adults without recent acute infections or vaccinations.

Sequencing was done on a sample of memory CD4+ T cells from PBMCs. Stated subset: CD45RA-negative fraction. The chain carries TRBV11-1 and TRBJ2-7; D not resolved. The source of this sequence is a man aged 18 to 29 in good health. Some clones in this sample may be carry-over from other donors' samples. CDR3 nucleotide sequence: TGTGCCAGCAGCTTAGACGCCGAGCAGTACTTC. It is translated as CASSLDAEQYF. Using reference TRBV11-1 and TRBJ2-7 for the parts outside the CDR3, the full variable domain is EAEVAQSPRYKITEKSQAVAFWCDPISGHATLYWYRQILGQGPELLVQFQDESVVDDSQLPKDRFSAERLKGVDSTLKIQPAELGDSAMYLCASSLDAEQYFGPGTRLTVT.